One and the same sample provided the 3 T cell receptor beta chains below, sequenced in a study of a mutant IDH1 vaccine in newly diagnosed glioma. Antigens of these TCRs are unknown. Documented time point: week 47, end of study. All doses held 300 ug of mutant IDH1 20-mer peptide, with topical imiquimod. Method: immunoSEQ multiplex PCR; TCRdb's copy keeps in-frame clones and lacks some. This table holds 50,000 to 65,000 clones, 65% found once. Sequenced material: peripheral blood mononuclear cells (PBMCs), taken from a glioma patient whose treatment included an IDH1 peptide vaccine. The receptors originated from a man aged 35 to 55 with glioma. Some clones in this sample may be carry-over from other donors' samples.

This clone was observed a single time. The genes are TRBV7-9 and TRBJ2-4; D may be TRBD1 (5 bases). From germline, CDR1 is SEHNR and CDR2 FQNEAQ (reference sequence). The V end was cut by 5 bases, the J end by 11 bases, with 16 bases between. This CDR3 region has 13 residues. This CDR3 reads CASSDTRQNLQYF. CDR3 nucleotide sequence: TGTGCCAGCAGCGATACACGACAGAACCTTCAGTACTTC.

This clone was seen a handful of times. The chain employs TRBV7-9 and TRBJ1-2; D gene uncertain. The germline V gene has CDR1 SEHNR and CDR2 FQNEAQ (reference sequence). Between the trimmed V and J ends, which lost 0 bases and 8 bases, there was a span of 4 bases. CDR3 size: 11 residues. The CDR3 spells CASSLAPGYTF. The DNA of the CDR3 is TGTGCCAGCAGCTTAGCTCCCGGCTACACCTTC.

The chain joins TRBV7-9 to TRBJ2-7, with D tentatively TRBD1 (6 bases). The germline V gene encodes CDR1 SEHNR and CDR2 FQNEAQ (reference sequence). V lost 11 bases to trimming and J lost 2 bases, with 10 bases between them. The length of the CDR3 is 11 residues. For the CDR3, the DNA is TGTGCCGGGGGCGAAACCTACGAGCAGTACTTC. This translates into CAGGETYEQYF.